Sequencing of this T cell receptor (beta chain) was carried out in a study of blood T cell repertoires in COVID-19 (dated by TCRdb to about 2020). For the study in its entirety: The collaborator samples originated in the United States, Italy and Spain and spanned the acute and convalescent phases of COVID-19. The material from the prospective study consisted of cDNA or gDNA derived from T cells, B-cell-depleted T cells, or PBMCs. The samples were drawn from two sources: the first 160 participants of the ongoing ImmuneRACE study, and fewer than 1,500 subjects contributed by 6 global collaborators. A de-identified subject ID, COVID-19 status, age in years and sex were almost always included in the sample metadata. The repertoires were released in a freely available public database intended as a resource for research on the immune response to SARS-CoV-2. HLA class I and class II types, where available, came from metadata supplied by the sample provider rather than from assay-based typing. Subjects who had been exposed to COVID-19, were actively infected with it, or had recovered from it provided the deeply sampled blood TCRbeta repertoires that made up the dataset. The paper's findings and limits, for the study overall: How much clinical and demographic metadata was included differed by source and by participant, and the metadata was provided uncurated.

Notes on this clone: Its antigen specificity is not known. Base-call qualities are not available, and no considerably larger clone is one nucleotide away.

The immunoSEQ Assay, a bias-controlled multiplex PCR, was used to amplify TCRbeta CDR3 regions from genomic DNA. Turning to the authors' computational methods: Within the assay, amplification of reference gene primers was used to estimate how many nucleated cells each sample contained. Sequence reads were collapsed and filtered to measure the absolute abundance of every unique TCRbeta CDR3 rearrangement. Productive Simpson clonality was computed per sample as the square root of Simpson's diversity index over productive rearrangements. Drawn from immuneACCESS, this table holds only the in-frame rearrangements with V and J called that TCRdb kept. Clones are partly lost; checked studies trace under half to an unresolved V gene and leave the rest unexplained. That table furnishes V, J and clone size, whereas the DNA furnished D and trimming. Counted in this sample were roughly 90,000 clones; more than 85% of them appeared once. Of the sample, around 5% is held by the ten largest clones.

Whole blood was collected in K2EDTA tubes by collaborating institutions according to the institutions' own protocols. For TCRbeta analysis, collaborator samples were shipped as frozen whole blood, as isolated PBMCs, or as DNA extracted from either sample type. Specimen: peripheral blood. This sequence was found in a middle-aged man with acute or convalescent COVID-19.

CDR3 reads: CATQADGGNEQFF. The DNA is TGTGCCACACAAGCGGACGGTGGGAATGAGCAGTTCTTC. The rearranged chain carries TRBV2 and TRBJ2-1; perhaps TRBD2 is the D gene, with 5 bases matching. The germline V gene specifies SNHLY as CDR1 and FYNNEI as CDR2. The CDR3 sequence holds 13 residues, the cysteine and phenylalanine included. Kept here is only the CDR3 DNA, which spans 39 bases and is read in frame from base 1. V drops 10 bases and J drops 7 bases, leaving 17 bases in between.